This T cell receptor beta chain was observed in a study of early T cells in non-severe SARS-CoV-2 infection. At the level of the study: Chains were unpaired, as sequencing was done on bulk RNA from unsorted whole blood.

Findings and caveats of the study: Database matching using VDJdb favored anti-spike CD8 responses, with private and CD4 specificities left missing.

Turning to this clonotype: Its antigen is undetermined.

V was clipped by 1 base and J by 2 bases, with 9 bases between them. CDR3 size: 14 residues. CDR1 SGHAT and CDR2 FQNNGV come from the germline V gene. Unique molecular identifiers (one per individual cDNA molecule) were attached. TCRdb itself ran the 5' RACE reads through MiXCR, one entry per CDR3 protein. Of tens of thousands of distinct CDR3 sequences listed, about 12% were seen once; the top ten hold under 4.5%. The chain has TRBV11-2 and TRBJ2-7; no firm D call. The sequencing here drew on whole blood, taken at baseline. The receptor's source is an adult who was a healthcare worker with PCR-confirmed SARS-CoV-2 infection or an uninfected control (not recorded which). The CDR3 DNA follows: TGTGCCAGCAGCTTAGGGCCCGGACCCTACGAGCAGTACTTC. As protein: CASSLGPGPYEQYF.